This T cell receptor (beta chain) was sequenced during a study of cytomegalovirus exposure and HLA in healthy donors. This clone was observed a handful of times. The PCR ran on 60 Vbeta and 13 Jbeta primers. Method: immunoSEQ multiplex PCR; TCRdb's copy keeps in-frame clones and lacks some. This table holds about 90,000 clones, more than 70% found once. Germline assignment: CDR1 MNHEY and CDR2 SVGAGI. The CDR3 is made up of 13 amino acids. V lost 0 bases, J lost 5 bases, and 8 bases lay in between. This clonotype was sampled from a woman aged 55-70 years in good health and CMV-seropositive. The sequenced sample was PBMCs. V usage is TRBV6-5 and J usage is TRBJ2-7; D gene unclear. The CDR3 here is CASSYSGSDEQYF. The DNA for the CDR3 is TGTGCCAGCAGTTACTCCGGGTCCGACGAGCAGTACTTC.